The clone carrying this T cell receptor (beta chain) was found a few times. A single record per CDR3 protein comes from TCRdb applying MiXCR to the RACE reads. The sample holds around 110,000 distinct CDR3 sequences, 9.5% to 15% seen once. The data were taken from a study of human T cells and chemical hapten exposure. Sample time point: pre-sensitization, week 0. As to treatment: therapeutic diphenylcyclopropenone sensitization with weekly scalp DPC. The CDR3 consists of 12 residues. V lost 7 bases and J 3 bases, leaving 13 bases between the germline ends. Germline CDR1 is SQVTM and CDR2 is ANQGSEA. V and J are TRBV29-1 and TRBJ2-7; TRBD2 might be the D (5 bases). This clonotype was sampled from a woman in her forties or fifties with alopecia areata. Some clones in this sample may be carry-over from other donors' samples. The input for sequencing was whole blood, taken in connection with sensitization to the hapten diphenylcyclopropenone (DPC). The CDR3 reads CSARTQNYEQYF. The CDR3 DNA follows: TGCAGCGCCCGGACTCAAAACTACGAGCAGTACTTC.